Below, one T cell receptor beta chain is given with its context. Original processing methods: Reference gene primer amplification yielded estimated nucleated cell counts. The table came from immunoSEQ multiplex PCR; TCRdb's copy has only in-frame clones and leaves some out. That table furnishes V, J and clone size, whereas the DNA furnished D and trimming. The profile shows 90,000 to 150,000 clones, about 80% of them singletons. The germline gives CDR1 SGHNT, CDR2 YYREEE (reference sequence). The CDR3 sequence is 14 residues long. J was trimmed by 12 bases and V by 3 bases; bases with no gene match: 8. The data belong to a study of blood T cell repertoires in COVID-19. In the study overall: There were acute and convalescent COVID-19 samples, and they came from the United States, Italy and Spain.

This receptor was obtained from a woman at least 80 years old with acute or convalescent COVID-19. Sequencing used peripheral blood. V gene TRBV5-4 combines with J gene TRBJ1-4, with 10 bases that match TRBD1. The chain's CDR3 is CASSSGTGDEELFF. CDR3 DNA sequence: TGTGCCAGCAGCTCTGGGACAGGGGATGAGGAACTGTTTTTT.